Given below is one T cell receptor (beta chain) in context. Its antigen remains unidentified. The sample belongs to a study of T cells in localized non-small cell lung cancer. The study, taken as a whole, reports: As only one tumor region underwent sequencing, heterogeneity remains possible. Uninvolved neighboring lung showed the greatest T cell clonality, exceeding tumor. Appearances in adjacent lung were noted for a median 57 of the top 100 tumor clones.

The germline gives CDR1 KGHSH, CDR2 LQKENI. Losses at the gene ends were 3 bases for V and 4 bases for J; bases not matched to a gene: 4. This CDR3 comprises 14 residues. Measured with immunoSEQ multiplex PCR; TCRdb has only the in-frame clones, and not every one. The sample contains about 3,300 clones, about 27% of which appear only once. The chain has TRBV18 and TRBJ2-7, with 9 bases aligning to TRBD1. This specimen was normal lung tissue next to the tumor, taken before any cancer treatment. The receptor comes from a woman aged 35 to 70 with stage I lung adenocarcinoma. The CDR3 region has the DNA TGTGCCAGCTCACCCGGGACAGGGAGTTACGAGCAGTACTTC. Its protein is CASSPGTGSYEQYF.